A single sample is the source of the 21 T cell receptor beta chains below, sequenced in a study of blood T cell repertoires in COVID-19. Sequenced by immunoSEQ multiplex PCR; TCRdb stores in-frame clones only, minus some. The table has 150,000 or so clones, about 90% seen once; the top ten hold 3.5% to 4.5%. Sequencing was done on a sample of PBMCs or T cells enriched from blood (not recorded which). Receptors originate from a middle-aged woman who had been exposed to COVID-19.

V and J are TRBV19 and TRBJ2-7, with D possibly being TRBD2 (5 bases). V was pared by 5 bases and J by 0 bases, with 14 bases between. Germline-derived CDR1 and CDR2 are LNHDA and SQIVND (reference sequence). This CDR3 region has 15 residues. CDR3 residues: CASSVGRGSSYEQYF. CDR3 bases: TGTGCCAGTAGTGTGGGCCGAGGGAGCTCCTACGAGCAGTACTTC.

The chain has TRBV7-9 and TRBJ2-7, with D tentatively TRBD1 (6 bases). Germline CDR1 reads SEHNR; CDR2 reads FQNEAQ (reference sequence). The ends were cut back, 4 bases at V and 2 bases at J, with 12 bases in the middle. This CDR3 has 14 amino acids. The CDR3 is CASSSNPGAYEQYF. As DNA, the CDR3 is TGTGCCAGCAGCTCGAACCCAGGGGCCTACGAGCAGTACTTC.

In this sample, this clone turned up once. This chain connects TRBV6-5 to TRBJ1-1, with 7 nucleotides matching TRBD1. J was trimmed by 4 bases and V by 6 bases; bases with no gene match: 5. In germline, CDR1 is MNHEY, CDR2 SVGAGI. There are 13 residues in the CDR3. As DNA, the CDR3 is TGTGCCAGCAGCTTACAGGGGAGCACTGAAGCTTTCTTT. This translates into CASSLQGSTEAFF.

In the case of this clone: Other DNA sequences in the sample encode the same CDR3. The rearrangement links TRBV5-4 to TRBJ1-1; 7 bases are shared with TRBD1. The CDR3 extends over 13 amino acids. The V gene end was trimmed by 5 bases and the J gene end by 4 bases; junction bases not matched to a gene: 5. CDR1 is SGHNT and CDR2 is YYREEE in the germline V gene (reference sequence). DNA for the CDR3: TGTGCCAGCAGTTCTCAGGGGGGCACTGAAGCTTTCTTT. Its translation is CASSSQGGTEAFF.

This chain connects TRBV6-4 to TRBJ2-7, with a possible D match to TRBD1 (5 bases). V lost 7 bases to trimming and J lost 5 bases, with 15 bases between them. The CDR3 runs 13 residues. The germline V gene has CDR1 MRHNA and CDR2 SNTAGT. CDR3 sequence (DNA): TGTGCCAGCACTGGCAGGGTGAAAGACGAGCAGTACTTC. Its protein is CASTGRVKDEQYF.

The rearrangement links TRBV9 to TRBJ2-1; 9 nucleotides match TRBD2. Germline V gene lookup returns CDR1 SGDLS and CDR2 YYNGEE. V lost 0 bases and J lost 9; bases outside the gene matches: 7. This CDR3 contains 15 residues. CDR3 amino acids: CASSVVAGELGEQFF. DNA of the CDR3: TGTGCCAGCAGCGTAGTAGCGGGGGAGCTCGGTGAGCAGTTCTTC. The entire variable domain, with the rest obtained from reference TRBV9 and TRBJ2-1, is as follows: DSGVTQTPKHLITATGQRVTLRCSPRSGDLSVYWYQQSLDQGLQFLIQYYNGEERAKGNILERFSAQQFPDLHSELNLSSLELGDSALYFCASSVVAGELGEQFFGPGTRLTVL.

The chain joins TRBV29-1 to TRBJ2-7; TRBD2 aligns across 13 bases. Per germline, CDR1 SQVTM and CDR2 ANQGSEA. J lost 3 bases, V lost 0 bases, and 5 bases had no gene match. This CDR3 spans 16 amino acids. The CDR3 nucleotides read TGCAGCGTTGAAGAGCCCGGGACTAGCGGGATCTACGAGCAGTACTTC. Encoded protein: CSVEEPGTSGIYEQYF.

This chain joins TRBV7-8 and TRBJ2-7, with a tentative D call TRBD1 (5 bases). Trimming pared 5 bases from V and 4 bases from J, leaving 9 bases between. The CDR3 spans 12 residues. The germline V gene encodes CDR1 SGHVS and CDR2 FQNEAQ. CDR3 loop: CASSLRGYEQYF. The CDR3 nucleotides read TGTGCCAGCAGCCTAAGGGGTTACGAGCAGTACTTC.

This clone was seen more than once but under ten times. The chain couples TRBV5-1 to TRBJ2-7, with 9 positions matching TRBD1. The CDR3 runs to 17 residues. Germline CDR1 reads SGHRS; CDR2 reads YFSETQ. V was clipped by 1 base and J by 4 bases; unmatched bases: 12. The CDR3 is CASSLPTTGTGIYEQYF. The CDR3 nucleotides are TGCGCCAGCAGCTTGCCTACTACCGGGACAGGGATTTACGAGCAGTACTTC.

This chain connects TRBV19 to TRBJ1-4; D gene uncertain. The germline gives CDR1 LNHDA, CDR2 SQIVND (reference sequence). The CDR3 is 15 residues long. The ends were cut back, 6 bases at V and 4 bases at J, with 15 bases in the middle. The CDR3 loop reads CASSLSGQINEKLFF. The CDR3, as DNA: TGTGCCAGTAGCTTGTCGGGTCAGATTAATGAAAAACTGTTTTTT. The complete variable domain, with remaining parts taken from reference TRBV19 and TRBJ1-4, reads DGGITQSPKYLFRKEGQNVTLSCEQNLNHDAMYWYRQDPGQGLRLIYYSQIVNDFQKGDIAEGYSVSREKKESFPLTVTSAQKNPTAFYLCASSLSGQINEKLFFGSGTQLSVL.

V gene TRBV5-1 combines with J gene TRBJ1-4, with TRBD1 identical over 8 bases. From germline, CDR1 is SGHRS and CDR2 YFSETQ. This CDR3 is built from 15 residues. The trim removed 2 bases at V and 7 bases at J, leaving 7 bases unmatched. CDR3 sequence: CASSFFGQGSEKLFF. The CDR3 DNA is TGCGCCAGCAGCTTTTTTGGACAGGGAAGTGAAAAACTGTTTTTT.

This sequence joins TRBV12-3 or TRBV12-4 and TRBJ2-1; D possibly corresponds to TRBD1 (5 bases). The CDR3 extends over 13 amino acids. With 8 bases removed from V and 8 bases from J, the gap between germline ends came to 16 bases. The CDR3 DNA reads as TGTGCCAGCCGGCGGCAGGGTGGCGATGAGCAGTTCTTC. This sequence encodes CASRRQGGDEQFF.

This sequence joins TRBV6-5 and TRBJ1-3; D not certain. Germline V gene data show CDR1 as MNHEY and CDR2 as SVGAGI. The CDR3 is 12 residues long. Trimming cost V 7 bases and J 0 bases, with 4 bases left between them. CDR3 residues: CASTSSGNTIYF. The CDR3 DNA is TGTGCCAGCACATCCTCTGGAAACACCATATATTTT.

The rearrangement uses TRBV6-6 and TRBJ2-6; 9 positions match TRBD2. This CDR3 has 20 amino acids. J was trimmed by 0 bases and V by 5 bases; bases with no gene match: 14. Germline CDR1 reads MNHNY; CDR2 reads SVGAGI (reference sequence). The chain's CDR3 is CASSPRLSRGGHSGANVLTF. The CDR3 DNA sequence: TGTGCCAGCAGTCCCCGACTTTCGCGGGGGGGACACTCTGGGGCCAACGTCCTGACTTTC.

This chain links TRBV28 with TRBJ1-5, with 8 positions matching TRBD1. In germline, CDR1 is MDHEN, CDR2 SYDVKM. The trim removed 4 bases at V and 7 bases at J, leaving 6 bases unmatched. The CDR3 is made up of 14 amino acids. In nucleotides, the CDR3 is TGTGCCAGCAGTTCCGGACAGGGCCAACAGCCCCAGCATTTT. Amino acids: CASSSGQGQQPQHF.

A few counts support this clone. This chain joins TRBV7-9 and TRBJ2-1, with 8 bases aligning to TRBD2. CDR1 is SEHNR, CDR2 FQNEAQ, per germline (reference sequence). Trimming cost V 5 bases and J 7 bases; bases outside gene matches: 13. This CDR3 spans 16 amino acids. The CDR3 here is CASSPQGGRGVNEQFF. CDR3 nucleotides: TGTGCCAGCAGCCCCCAGGGAGGGCGGGGGGTAAATGAGCAGTTCTTC. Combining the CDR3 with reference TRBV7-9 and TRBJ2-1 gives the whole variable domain DTGVSQNPRHKITKRGQNVTFRCDPISEHNRLYWYRQTLGQGPEFLTYFQNEAQLEKSRLLSDRFSAERPKGSFSTLEIQRTEQGDSAMYLCASSPQGGRGVNEQFFGPGTRLTVL.

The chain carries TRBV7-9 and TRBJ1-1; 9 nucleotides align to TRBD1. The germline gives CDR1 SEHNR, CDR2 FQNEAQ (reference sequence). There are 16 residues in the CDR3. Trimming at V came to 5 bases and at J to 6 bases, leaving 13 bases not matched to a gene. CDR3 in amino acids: CASSINPYTGGSEAFF. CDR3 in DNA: TGTGCCAGCAGCATCAACCCATATACAGGGGGCTCTGAAGCTTTCTTT.

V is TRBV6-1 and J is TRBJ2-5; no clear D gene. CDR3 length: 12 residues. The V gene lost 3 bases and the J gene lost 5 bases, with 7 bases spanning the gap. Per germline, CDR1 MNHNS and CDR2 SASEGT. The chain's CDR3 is CASSDSAETQYF. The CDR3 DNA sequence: TGTGCCAGCAGTGACAGCGCGGAGACCCAGTACTTC.

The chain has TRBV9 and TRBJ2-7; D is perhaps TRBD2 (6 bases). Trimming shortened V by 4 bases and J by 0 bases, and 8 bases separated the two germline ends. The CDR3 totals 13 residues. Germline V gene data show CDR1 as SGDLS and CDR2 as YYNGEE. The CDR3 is CASSPDYSYEQYF. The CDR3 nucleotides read TGTGCCAGCAGCCCGGACTACTCCTACGAGCAGTACTTC.

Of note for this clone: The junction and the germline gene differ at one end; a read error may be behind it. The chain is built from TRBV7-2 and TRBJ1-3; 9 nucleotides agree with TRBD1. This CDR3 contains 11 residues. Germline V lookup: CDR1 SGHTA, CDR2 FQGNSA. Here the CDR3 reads CASSRGDREEF. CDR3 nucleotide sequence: TGTGCCAGCAGCCGGGGGGACAGGGAGGAATTT.

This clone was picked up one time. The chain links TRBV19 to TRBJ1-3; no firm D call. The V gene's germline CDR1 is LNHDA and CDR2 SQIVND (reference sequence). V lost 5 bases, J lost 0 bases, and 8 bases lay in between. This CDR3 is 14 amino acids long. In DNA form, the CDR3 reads TGTGCCAGTAGTTACGGAGGCTCTGGAAACACCATATATTTT. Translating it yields CASSYGGSGNTIYF.